This TCR beta chain was retrieved from a study of vaccination effects on CD4 cells after COVID-19. At the level of the study: Vaccination of participants consisted of two doses of either the BNT162b2 or mRNA-1273 vaccine. Sample collection from a couple of convalescent patients occurred 16 days and one week before vaccination.

The study's findings and limits: There was marked clonal contraction among infection- and vaccine-induced clones late after vaccination.

The data were produced by immunoSEQ multiplex PCR, yet TCRdb's version contains in-frame clones alone and is incomplete. The repertoire includes 30,000 to 35,000 clones, under 85% of them detected once, and 28% sits in the top ten. Details on this clone: Its antigen is still unknown.

Before sequencing took place, the ViraFEST assay used viral peptide pools to expand antigen-specific CD4+ T cells. Isolation of CD4+ T cells took place after approximately ten days of culture. By PCR, the person was confirmed to have had SARS-CoV-2 infection between March and December 2020. This TCR came from a human donor who had a prior SARS-CoV-2 infection. Sequencing was performed on CD4+ T cells from PBMCs cultured with a peptide pool, taken before COVID-19 vaccination.

Here the CDR3 DNA reads TGTGCCAGCAGTCTAGGTGGGCCCGCTAACTATGGCTACACCTTC. As protein: CASSLGGPANYGYTF. The rearrangement joins TRBV28 to TRBJ1-2; no clear D. V was clipped by 5 bases and J by 0 bases, with 13 bases between them. Germline CDR1 is MDHEN and CDR2 is SYDVKM. There are 15 residues in the CDR3.